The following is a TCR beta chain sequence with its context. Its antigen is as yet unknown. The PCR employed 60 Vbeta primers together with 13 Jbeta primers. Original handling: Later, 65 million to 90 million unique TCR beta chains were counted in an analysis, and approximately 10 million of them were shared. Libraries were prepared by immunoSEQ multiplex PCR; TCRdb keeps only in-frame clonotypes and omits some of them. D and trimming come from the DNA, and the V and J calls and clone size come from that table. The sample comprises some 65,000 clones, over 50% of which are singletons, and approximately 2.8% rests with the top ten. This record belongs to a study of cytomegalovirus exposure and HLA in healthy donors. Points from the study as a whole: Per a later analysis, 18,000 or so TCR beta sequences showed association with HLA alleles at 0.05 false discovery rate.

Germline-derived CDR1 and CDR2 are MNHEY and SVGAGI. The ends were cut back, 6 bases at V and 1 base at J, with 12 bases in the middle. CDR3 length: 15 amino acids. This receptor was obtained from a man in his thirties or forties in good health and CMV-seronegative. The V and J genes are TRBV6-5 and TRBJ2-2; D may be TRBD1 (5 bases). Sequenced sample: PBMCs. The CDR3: CASSPVQGNTGELFF. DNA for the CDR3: TGTGCCAGCAGCCCCGTCCAGGGGAACACCGGGGAGCTGTTTTTT.